This TCR beta chain was profiled in a study of T cells in Graves' hyperthyroidism and ophthalmopathy. Concerning this clonotype itself: One junction end does not reproduce the germline sequence, and a read error may be involved.

Patients with uncontrolled infections, other autoimmune diseases, pregnancy or lactation were excluded. Diagnosis relied on clinical symptoms, serum thyroxine and TRAb, thyroid ultrasound and orbital computed tomography. Researchers took RNA transcripts and amplified the TCR beta CDR3 regions from them. Researchers ran a first-round RT-PCR on the TCR CDR3 using the HTBI primer set. From the multiplex PCR reads, TCRdb called clonotypes with MiXCR, one entry per CDR3 protein. The repertoire holds 560,000 or so distinct CDR3 sequences, with more than 45% as singletons. Sequenced sample: peripheral blood or thyroid tissue (not recorded which). The TCR comes from a woman in her late teens or twenties with Graves' hyperthyroidism.

The chain's CDR3 is CASSLNQETQHF. CDR3 DNA sequence: TGTGCCAGCAGCTTAAACCAAGAGACCCAGCACTTC. The J gene is TRBJ2-5, the V gene TRBV7-2; no reliable D call. The CDR3 extends over 12 amino acids. Germline CDR1 reads SGHTA; CDR2 reads FQGNSA. Based on the CDR3 plus reference TRBV7-2 and TRBJ2-5, the full variable domain is GAGVSQSPSNKVTEKGKDVELRCDPISGHTALYWYRQSLGQGLEFLIYFQGNSAPDKSGLPSDRFSAERTGGSVSTLTIQRTQQEDSAVYLCASSLNQETQHFGPGTRLLVL.